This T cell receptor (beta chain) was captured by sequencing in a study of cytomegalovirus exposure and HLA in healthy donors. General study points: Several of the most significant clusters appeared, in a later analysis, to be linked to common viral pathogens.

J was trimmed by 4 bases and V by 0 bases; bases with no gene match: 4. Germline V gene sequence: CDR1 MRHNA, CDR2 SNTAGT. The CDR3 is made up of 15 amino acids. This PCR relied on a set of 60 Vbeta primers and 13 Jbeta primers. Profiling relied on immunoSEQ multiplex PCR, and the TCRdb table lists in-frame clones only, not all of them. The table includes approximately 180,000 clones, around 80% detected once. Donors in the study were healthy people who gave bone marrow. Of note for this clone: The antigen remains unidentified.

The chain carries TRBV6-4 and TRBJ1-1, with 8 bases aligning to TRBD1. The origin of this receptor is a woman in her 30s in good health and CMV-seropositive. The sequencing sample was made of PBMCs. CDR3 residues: CASSDSAGGGTEAFF. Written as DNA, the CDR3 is TGTGCCAGCAGTGACTCGGCAGGGGGCGGCACTGAAGCTTTCTTT.